The rows below give T cell receptor beta chains drawn from one sample of a study of quantifying T cell responses using KT2 cells. Using its own MiXCR run on the UMI-ligation and nested PCR reads, TCRdb lists one record per CDR3 protein. The profile shows tens of thousands of distinct CDR3 sequences, approximately 6.8% of them singletons. Material: PBMCs spiked with cells of the T cell clone KT2. These receptors were taken from a human donor. CDR3s include the opening cysteine and the closing phenylalanine or tryptophan. A D gene is named only where the DNA matches it firmly. Clone size appears in some rows only: once, few, many, or a class for an expanded clone.

D gene: .; clone size: .; J gene: TRBJ1-1; V gene: TRBV14; CDR3 protein: CASSPRIGTTNTEAFF; CDR3 DNA: TGTGCCAGCAGCCCCCGCATCGGGACGACGAACACTGAAGCTTTCTTT
D gene: .; clone size: many; J gene: TRBJ2-7; V gene: TRBV4-3; CDR3 protein: CASSPGTRGPYEQYF; CDR3 DNA: TGCGCCAGCAGCCCCGGGACACGGGGGCCCTACGAGCAGTACTTC
D gene: TRBD2; clone size: .; J gene: TRBJ2-5; V gene: TRBV6-5; CDR3 protein: CASSATRLAEETQYF; CDR3 DNA: TGTGCCAGCAGTGCCACCCGACTAGCGGAAGAGACCCAGTACTTC
D gene: TRBD2; clone size: .; J gene: TRBJ2-5; V gene: TRBV10-2; CDR3 protein: CASSERGRETQYF; CDR3 DNA: TGCGCCAGCAGTGAACGCGGGAGGGAGACCCAGTACTTC
D gene: .; clone size: few; J gene: TRBJ2-1; V gene: TRBV6-6; CDR3 protein: CASSPPGRNEQFF; CDR3 DNA: TGTGCCAGCAGCCCGCCAGGGAGAAATGAGCAGTTCTTC
D gene: .; clone size: medium-sized; J gene: TRBJ2-7; V gene: TRBV5-1; CDR3 protein: CASSLEPGVSYEQYF; CDR3 DNA: TGCGCCAGCAGCTTGGAACCAGGGGTCTCCTACGAGCAGTACTTC
D gene: TRBD1; clone size: many; J gene: TRBJ1-2; V gene: TRBV9; CDR3 protein: CASSVQGALYGYTF; CDR3 DNA: TGTGCCAGCAGCGTACAGGGGGCCCTGTATGGCTACACCTTC
D gene: .; clone size: few; J gene: TRBJ2-1; V gene: TRBV14; CDR3 protein: CASSQVYPRQSSYNEQFF; CDR3 DNA: TGTGCCAGCAGCCAAGTATATCCTCGACAGAGCTCCTACAATGAGCAGTTCTTC
D gene: .; clone size: many; J gene: TRBJ1-1; V gene: TRBV4-2; CDR3 protein: CASSQDPWGPNTEAFF; CDR3 DNA: TGTGCCAGCAGCCAAGATCCCTGGGGACCGAACACTGAAGCTTTCTTT
D gene: .; clone size: few; J gene: TRBJ2-7; V gene: TRBV20-1; CDR3 protein: CSARDLFGGWGYEQYF; CDR3 DNA: TGCAGTGCTAGAGATCTTTTTGGCGGGTGGGGCTACGAGCAGTACTTC
D gene: .; clone size: few; J gene: TRBJ2-1; V gene: TRBV9; CDR3 protein: CASSAPGPRDEQFF; CDR3 DNA: TGTGCCAGCAGCGCCCCGGGACCTCGGGATGAGCAGTTCTTC
D gene: .; clone size: many; J gene: TRBJ2-5; V gene: TRBV20-1; CDR3 protein: CSVRDYQVAQYF; CDR3 DNA: TGCAGTGTCCGCGATTACCAGGTGGCCCAGTACTTC
D gene: TRBD1; clone size: many; J gene: TRBJ1-4; V gene: TRBV5-8; CDR3 protein: CASSLGWTGGLEKLFF; CDR3 DNA: TGTGCCAGCAGCTTAGGCTGGACAGGGGGCCTCGAAAAACTGTTTTTT
D gene: .; clone size: few; J gene: TRBJ2-3; V gene: TRBV7-7; CDR3 protein: CASSSQPGLASTDTQYF; CDR3 DNA: TGTGCTAGCAGCTCGCAGCCTGGGCTGGCTAGCACAGATACGCAGTATTTT
D gene: .; clone size: many; J gene: TRBJ1-3; V gene: TRBV12-3/TRBV12-4; CDR3 protein: CASSPLRGRNTIYF; CDR3 DNA: TGTGCCAGCAGCCCTCTACGCGGACGAAACACCATATATTTT
D gene: TRBD1; clone size: few; J gene: TRBJ1-5; V gene: TRBV20-1; CDR3 protein: CSAGTGTASYSNQPQHF; CDR3 DNA: TGCAGTGCTGGGACCGGGACAGCATCCTATAGCAATCAGCCCCAGCATTTT
D gene: .; clone size: .; J gene: TRBJ1-3; V gene: TRBV2; CDR3 protein: CASRGLTVNGNTIYF; CDR3 DNA: TGTGCCAGCAGGGGTTTGACGGTCAATGGAAACACCATATATTTT
D gene: .; clone size: few; J gene: TRBJ2-1; V gene: TRBV11-3; CDR3 protein: CASRPSLINEQFF; CDR3 DNA: TGTGCCAGCAGACCCTCACTAATCAATGAGCAGTTCTTC
D gene: .; clone size: few; J gene: TRBJ2-6; V gene: TRBV10-3; CDR3 protein: CAISTLAGPGANVLTF; CDR3 DNA: TGTGCCATCAGTACCCTGGCGGGCCCTGGGGCCAACGTCCTGACTTTC
D gene: .; clone size: many; J gene: TRBJ2-7; V gene: TRBV12-3/TRBV12-4; CDR3 protein: CASSLGLGYEQYF; CDR3 DNA: TGTGCCAGCAGTTTGGGCCTAGGCTACGAGCAGTACTTC
D gene: TRBD2; clone size: .; J gene: TRBJ2-3; V gene: TRBV10-3; CDR3 protein: CAISGGLGPDTQYF; CDR3 DNA: TGTGCCATCAGTGGCGGACTAGGTCCAGATACGCAGTATTTT
D gene: .; clone size: .; J gene: TRBJ2-3; V gene: TRBV9; CDR3 protein: CASSVAPERKRTDTQYF; CDR3 DNA: TGTGCCAGCAGCGTAGCCCCCGAGCGGAAACGCACAGATACGCAGTATTTT
D gene: .; clone size: many; J gene: TRBJ2-3; V gene: TRBV15; CDR3 protein: CATSRGEGFTQYF; CDR3 DNA: TGTGCCACCAGCAGAGGCGAGGGCTTTACGCAGTATTTT
D gene: .; clone size: few; J gene: TRBJ2-6; V gene: TRBV4-2; CDR3 protein: CASSQGSSSSSGANVLTF; CDR3 DNA: TGTGCCAGCAGCCAAGGATCGAGCAGCTCCTCTGGGGCCAACGTCCTGACTTTC
D gene: .; clone size: .; J gene: TRBJ1-1; V gene: TRBV9; CDR3 protein: CASSPYEVGYTEAFF; CDR3 DNA: TGTGCCAGCAGCCCTTACGAGGTGGGTTACACTGAAGCTTTCTTT
D gene: .; clone size: many; J gene: TRBJ2-7; V gene: TRBV10-1; CDR3 protein: CASSDPGYEQYF; CDR3 DNA: TGCGCCAGCAGTGACCCAGGGTACGAGCAGTACTTC
D gene: TRBD1; clone size: few; J gene: TRBJ2-1; V gene: TRBV2; CDR3 protein: CASTPPAGTGDRDEQFF; CDR3 DNA: TGTGCCAGCACCCCTCCGGCCGGGACAGGGGACAGGGATGAGCAGTTCTTC
D gene: .; clone size: .; J gene: TRBJ1-5; V gene: TRBV6-5; CDR3 protein: CASSTRAGPARDQHF; CDR3 DNA: TGTGCCAGCAGTACCCGGGCAGGGCCGGCCAGAGACCAGCATTTT
D gene: .; clone size: many; J gene: TRBJ2-3; V gene: TRBV6-5; CDR3 protein: CASSPGTGFTDTQYF; CDR3 DNA: TGTGCCAGCAGCCCCGGCACAGGATTCACAGATACGCAGTATTTT
D gene: .; clone size: few; J gene: TRBJ2-7; V gene: TRBV2; CDR3 protein: CASSGAAYEQYF; CDR3 DNA: TGTGCCAGCAGCGGAGCGGCCTACGAGCAGTACTTC
D gene: .; clone size: .; J gene: TRBJ2-1; V gene: TRBV7-9; CDR3 protein: CASSPPRRLGNEQFF; CDR3 DNA: TGTGCCAGCAGCCCCCCCCGGCGGTTGGGCAATGAGCAGTTCTTC
D gene: .; clone size: few; J gene: TRBJ2-5; V gene: TRBV6-5; CDR3 protein: CASSYQGGETQYF; CDR3 DNA: TGTGCCAGCAGCTATCAGGGGGGAGAGACCCAGTACTTC
D gene: .; clone size: few; J gene: TRBJ1-6; V gene: TRBV7-3; CDR3 protein: CASSLTVADNSPLHF; CDR3 DNA: TGTGCCAGCAGCTTAACAGTTGCCGATAATTCACCCCTCCACTTT
D gene: .; clone size: .; J gene: TRBJ2-7; V gene: TRBV10-1; CDR3 protein: CASSEVLTSEQYF; CDR3 DNA: TGCGCCAGCAGTGAGGTCCTTACCTCCGAGCAGTACTTC
D gene: .; clone size: many; J gene: TRBJ2-1; V gene: TRBV12-3/TRBV12-4; CDR3 protein: CASSLAGGNSYNEQFF; CDR3 DNA: TGTGCCAGCAGTTTAGCGGGTGGGAATTCCTACAATGAGCAGTTCTTC
D gene: .; clone size: medium-sized; J gene: TRBJ2-7; V gene: TRBV28; CDR3 protein: CASSYEGYEQYF; CDR3 DNA: TGTGCCAGCAGTTATGAAGGGTACGAGCAGTACTTC
D gene: .; clone size: many; J gene: TRBJ1-2; V gene: TRBV7-6; CDR3 protein: CASSFQGRAGYTF; CDR3 DNA: TGTGCCAGCAGCTTCCAGGGCAGGGCTGGCTACACCTTC
D gene: .; clone size: few; J gene: TRBJ1-2; V gene: TRBV6-5; CDR3 protein: CASSRYPDYGYTF; CDR3 DNA: TGTGCCAGCAGCCGCTACCCAGACTATGGCTACACCTTC